This is a list of T cell receptor beta chains from one sample in a study of neurological immune-mediated disorders. TCRdb called the 5' RACE reads again in MiXCR, with one record for every CDR3 protein. The sample carries about 14,000 distinct CDR3 sequences, roughly 7% recorded once. Sequencing used CD8+ T cells from blood. These receptors were collected from a woman in her thirties or forties in good health. The CDR3 runs from the conserved cysteine through the conserved F or W. The D gene is left open where the match is weak. Size is stated as once, few, many or a size class.

v_gene	d_gene	j_gene	abundance	CDR3aa	CDR3nt
TRBV9	.	TRBJ1-1	few	CASSEGVRPEAFF	TGTGCCAGCAGCGAGGGGGTCCGTCCTGAAGCTTTCTTT
TRBV4-2	.	TRBJ2-1	many	CASSQESPLVHNEQFF	TGTGCCAGCAGCCAAGAGTCGCCCCTTGTTCACAATGAGCAGTTCTTC
TRBV20-1	.	TRBJ2-5	many	CSARFEGSRLETQYF	TGCAGTGCCCGATTCGAGGGGTCCAGACTGGAGACCCAGTACTTC
TRBV20-1	TRBD2	TRBJ2-1	many	CSASGTSGRMEQFF	TGCAGTGCTAGCGGGACTAGCGGGCGTATGGAGCAGTTCTTC
TRBV7-9	.	TRBJ2-7	many	CASSGLRGASGYEQYF	TGTGCCAGCAGCGGCTTGAGGGGGGCCAGTGGGTACGAGCAGTACTTC
TRBV2	.	TRBJ2-3	many	CASSLTASYRSTDTQYF	TGTGCCAGCAGTCTAACCGCATCTTACAGGAGCACAGATACGCAGTATTTT
TRBV29-1	TRBD1	TRBJ2-7	few	CSVVGDRTYYEQYF	TGCAGCGTTGTCGGGGACAGGACTTACTACGAGCAGTACTTC
TRBV30	.	TRBJ2-7	many	CAWSAQFDEQYF	TGTGCCTGGAGCGCACAGTTCGACGAGCAGTACTTC
TRBV21-1	.	TRBJ1-1	many	CASSSNAGIHTEAFF	TGTGCCAGCAGCTCAAACGCCGGGATTCACACTGAAGCTTTCTTT
TRBV12-3/TRBV12-4	.	TRBJ2-2	many	CASNGRTGELFF	TGTGCCAGCAACGGGCGCACCGGGGAGCTGTTTTTT
TRBV12-3/TRBV12-4	.	TRBJ1-1	many	CASRTTNVSSGGGTEAFF	TGTGCCAGCAGAACTACGAACGTCTCGTCCGGGGGGGGCACTGAAGCTTTCTTT
TRBV12-3/TRBV12-4	TRBD1	TRBJ2-5	many	CASTPTGLGETQYF	TGTGCCAGCACCCCGACAGGGCTTGGGGAGACCCAGTACTTC
TRBV28	.	TRBJ2-2	many	CASSLRGNTGELFF	TGTGCCAGCAGTTTAAGGGGGAACACCGGGGAGCTGTTTTTT
TRBV5-1	.	TRBJ1-2	many	CASSSTASGYTF	TGCGCCAGCAGCTCCACCGCGTCTGGCTACACCTTC
TRBV10-2	TRBD1	TRBJ1-1	few	CASGQGGAEAFF	TGCGCCAGCGGCCAGGGGGGCGCTGAAGCTTTCTTT
TRBV20-1	.	TRBJ2-3	many	CSARDGTEGTDTQYF	TGCAGTGCTAGAGATGGGACCGAGGGCACAGATACGCAGTATTTT
TRBV28	TRBD1	TRBJ2-7	many	CASSRPGTGTYEQYF	TGTGCCAGCAGCCGCCCCGGGACAGGGACCTACGAGCAGTACTTC
TRBV7-2	.	TRBJ2-5	medium-sized	CASSLGAGYGIGETQYF	TGTGCCAGCAGCTTAGGGGCGGGATATGGGATTGGGGAGACCCAGTACTTC
TRBV4-1	TRBD2	TRBJ2-7	many	CASSDASGGGAGAYEQYF	TGCGCCAGCAGCGACGCCAGCGGGGGGGGGGCCGGAGCCTACGAGCAGTACTTC
TRBV6-1	.	TRBJ2-7	many	CASSVLGVREQYF	TGTGCCAGCAGTGTCTTAGGCGTACGCGAGCAGTACTTC
TRBV5-8	.	TRBJ1-2	medium-sized	CASSFMEDIYGYTF	TGTGCCAGCAGCTTTATGGAGGATATCTATGGCTACACCTTC
TRBV7-2	.	TRBJ2-1	many	CASNWVPLGNEQFF	TGTGCCAGCAACTGGGTCCCATTGGGGAATGAGCAGTTCTTC
TRBV20-1	.	TRBJ2-4	medium-sized	CSARVRAPRTKNIQYF	TGCAGTGCTAGAGTTAGGGCCCCGCGGACGAAAAACATTCAGTACTTC
TRBV9	.	TRBJ2-1	many	CASRSGLTNNEQFF	TGTGCCAGCAGATCGGGACTCACAAACAATGAGCAGTTCTTC
TRBV2	.	TRBJ2-3	many	CASTGTPTADTQYF	TGTGCCAGCACCGGGACCCCGACGGCAGATACGCAGTATTTT